This T cell receptor beta chain is from a study of blood T cell repertoires in COVID-19. Study-wide background: Acute and convalescent COVID-19 samples came from the United States, Italy and Spain. T cells, B-cell-depleted T cells, or PBMCs provided the cDNA or gDNA that served as material.

The CDR3 extends over 14 amino acids. Germline CDR1 and CDR2: MDHEN and SYDVKM. V shed 4 bases and J 4 bases; nucleotides not matched to a gene: 6. In the authors' methods: Reference gene primer amplification in the assay estimated nucleated cell counts. The data were produced by immunoSEQ multiplex PCR, yet TCRdb's version contains in-frame clones alone and is incomplete. Clone size and V and J calls were adopted from that table, with D and trimming inferred from the DNA. The sample holds about 51,000 clones, 70% to 90% seen once. The chain carries TRBV28 and TRBJ2-7; TRBD2 matches 8 bases. The TCR was taken from a man of 80 years or more with active COVID-19. The sequenced material came from peripheral blood. In DNA form, the CDR3 reads TGTGCCAGCAGTTCGAGCGGGGGTGGGTACGAGCAGTACTTC. Translated, it gives CASSSSGGGYEQYF.